The present entry profiles one TCR beta chain with its context. The data belong to a study of T cell responses to AZD1222 COVID-19 vaccine. Study context: Pooling covered second doses at about 4 or about 12 weeks.

Sequencing used immunoSEQ multiplex PCR; TCRdb keeps in-frame clones, though not all of them. The sample yields 140,000 or so clones, about 90% seen once. The CDR3 is 14 amino acids. Germline V CDR1 and CDR2: ENHRY, SYGVKD. V dropped 5 bases and J dropped 2; count of bases not matched to a gene: 2. V gene TRBV10-3 combines with J gene TRBJ1-5; TRBD1 agrees at 8 bases. The source is an adult in good health. The material was peripheral blood, obtained on day 0 of AZD1222 vaccination. Here the CDR3 reads CAISPDRGNQPQHF. The CDR3 nucleotides read TGTGCCATCAGTCCGGACAGGGGCAATCAGCCCCAGCATTTT.